The rows below give T cell receptor beta chains drawn from one sample of a study of T cell responses to AZD1222 COVID-19 vaccine. Profiling relied on immunoSEQ multiplex PCR, and the TCRdb table lists in-frame clones only, not all of them. The repertoire holds 90,000 to 110,000 clones, with around 87% as singletons. This material consisted of peripheral blood, taken 28 days after the second AZD1222 dose. The receptors here all came from an adult who received the AZD1222 COVID-19 vaccine. Each CDR3 is given without its conserved first and last residue.

V gene: TRBV29-1; J gene: TRBJ2-1; CDR3 protein: SALAGRDTHEQF
V gene: TRBV27; J gene: TRBJ2-2; CDR3 protein: ARTTPGQGTGELF
V gene: TRBV4-2; J gene: TRBJ1-5; CDR3 protein: ASSQHSSNQPQH
V gene: TRBV12-3/TRBV12-4; J gene: TRBJ2-1; CDR3 protein: ASSAGTRGEQF
V gene: TRBV19; J gene: TRBJ2-5; CDR3 protein: ASSFQGPPGWETQY
V gene: TRBV19; J gene: TRBJ1-1; CDR3 protein: ASNWGPEAF
V gene: TRBV9; J gene: TRBJ1-1; CDR3 protein: ASSVVSGGDTEAF
V gene: TRBV9; J gene: TRBJ2-1; CDR3 protein: ASSLRAGGTYNEQF
V gene: TRBV5-6; J gene: TRBJ1-5; CDR3 protein: ASSQGLYSNQPQH
V gene: TRBV7-9; J gene: TRBJ2-7; CDR3 protein: ASSDTSGGSYEQY
V gene: TRBV19; J gene: TRBJ1-1; CDR3 protein: ASSSPGDPALNTEAF
V gene: TRBV6-1; J gene: TRBJ1-5; CDR3 protein: ASSEAETVAGRPQH
V gene: TRBV28; J gene: TRBJ2-7; CDR3 protein: ASSLPGNLYEQY
V gene: TRBV6-5; J gene: TRBJ2-3; CDR3 protein: ASSPFREPTDTQY
V gene: TRBV7-3; J gene: TRBJ2-1; CDR3 protein: ASSWGPSSYNEQF
V gene: TRBV2; J gene: TRBJ2-1; CDR3 protein: ASSERGGFGEQF
V gene: TRBV7-2; J gene: TRBJ1-1; CDR3 protein: ASSLGGLRAEAF
V gene: TRBV10-3; J gene: TRBJ2-4; CDR3 protein: AIHVVGTRKNIQY
V gene: TRBV5-6; J gene: TRBJ2-3; CDR3 protein: ASSLPGLAGVDTQY
V gene: TRBV2; J gene: TRBJ2-1; CDR3 protein: ASKYGGYNEQF
V gene: TRBV28; J gene: TRBJ1-1; CDR3 protein: ASSTPNTEAF
V gene: TRBV29-1; J gene: TRBJ2-5; CDR3 protein: SVRLRGTQY
V gene: TRBV19; J gene: TRBJ2-3; CDR3 protein: ASSISPSTDTQY
V gene: TRBV7-2; J gene: TRBJ2-7; CDR3 protein: ASSLGGTGVHEQY
V gene: TRBV10-1; J gene: TRBJ2-3; CDR3 protein: ASSETGTGDTDTQY
V gene: TRBV6-5; J gene: TRBJ1-5; CDR3 protein: ASSKGTAQPQH
V gene: TRBV29-1; J gene: TRBJ1-4; CDR3 protein: SGSGGMELF
V gene: TRBV24-1; J gene: TRBJ1-4; CDR3 protein: ATSDLDREGEKLF
V gene: TRBV19; J gene: TRBJ2-5; CDR3 protein: ASSIWADQETQY
V gene: TRBV7-2; J gene: TRBJ2-5; CDR3 protein: ASSLDLWAEETQY
V gene: TRBV14; J gene: TRBJ1-1; CDR3 protein: ASSPFLGIQAF
V gene: TRBV7-6; J gene: TRBJ2-1; CDR3 protein: ASSPAETYNEQF
V gene: TRBV9; J gene: TRBJ1-4; CDR3 protein: ASSSTTEGRTNEKLF
V gene: TRBV11-2; J gene: TRBJ1-1; CDR3 protein: ASSLAGRNTEAF
V gene: TRBV30; J gene: TRBJ2-3; CDR3 protein: AWSQGSTDTQY